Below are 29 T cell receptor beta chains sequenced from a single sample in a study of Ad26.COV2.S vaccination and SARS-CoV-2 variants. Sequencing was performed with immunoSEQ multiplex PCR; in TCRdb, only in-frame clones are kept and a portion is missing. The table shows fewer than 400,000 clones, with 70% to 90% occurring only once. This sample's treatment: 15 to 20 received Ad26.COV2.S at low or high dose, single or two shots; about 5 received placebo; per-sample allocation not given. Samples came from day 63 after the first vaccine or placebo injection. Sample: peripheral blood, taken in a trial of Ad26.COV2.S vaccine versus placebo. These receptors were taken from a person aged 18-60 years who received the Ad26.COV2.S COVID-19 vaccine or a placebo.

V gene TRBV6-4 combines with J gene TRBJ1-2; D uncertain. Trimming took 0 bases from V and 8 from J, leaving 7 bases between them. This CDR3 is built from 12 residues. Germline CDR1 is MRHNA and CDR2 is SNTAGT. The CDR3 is CASSDSTGGYTF. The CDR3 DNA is TGTGCCAGCAGTGACTCGACGGGAGGCTACACCTTC.

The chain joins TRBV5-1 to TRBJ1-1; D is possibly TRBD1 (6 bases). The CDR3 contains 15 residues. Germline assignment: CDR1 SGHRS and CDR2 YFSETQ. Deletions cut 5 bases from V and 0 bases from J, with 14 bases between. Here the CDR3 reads CASSKEGVMNTEAFF. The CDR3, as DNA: TGCGCCAGCAGTAAGGAGGGGGTTATGAACACTGAAGCTTTCTTT.

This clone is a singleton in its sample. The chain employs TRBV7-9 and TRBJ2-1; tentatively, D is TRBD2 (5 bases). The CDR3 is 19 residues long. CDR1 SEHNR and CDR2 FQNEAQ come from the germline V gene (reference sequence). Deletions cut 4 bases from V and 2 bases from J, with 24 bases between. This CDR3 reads CASSSSRRGFRGAYNEQFF. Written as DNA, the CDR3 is TGTGCCAGCAGCTCCTCCCGGCGAGGGTTCAGAGGTGCCTACAATGAGCAGTTCTTC. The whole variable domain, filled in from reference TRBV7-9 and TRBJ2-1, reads DTGVSQNPRHKITKRGQNVTFRCDPISEHNRLYWYRQTLGQGPEFLTYFQNEAQLEKSRLLSDRFSAERPKGSFSTLEIQRTEQGDSAMYLCASSSSRRGFRGAYNEQFFGPGTRLTVL.

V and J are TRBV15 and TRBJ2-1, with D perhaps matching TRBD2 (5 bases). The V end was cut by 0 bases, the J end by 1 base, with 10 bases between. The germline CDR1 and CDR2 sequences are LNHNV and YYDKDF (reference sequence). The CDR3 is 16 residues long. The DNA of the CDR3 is TGTGCCACCAGCAGAGAAGGTAGCGCGTCCTACAATGAGCAGTTCTTC. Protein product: CATSREGSASYNEQFF.

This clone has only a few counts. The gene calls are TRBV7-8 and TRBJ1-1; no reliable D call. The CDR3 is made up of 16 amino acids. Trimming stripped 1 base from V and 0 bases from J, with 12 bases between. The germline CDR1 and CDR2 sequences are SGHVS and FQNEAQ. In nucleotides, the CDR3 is TGTGCCAGCAGCTTAGATCGGCAGAGAATGAACACTGAAGCTTTCTTT. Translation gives CASSLDRQRMNTEAFF. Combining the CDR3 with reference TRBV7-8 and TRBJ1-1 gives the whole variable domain GAGVSQSPRYKVAKRGQDVALRCDPISGHVSLFWYQQALGQGPEFLTYFQNEAQLDKSGLPSDRFFAERPEGSVSTLKIQRTQQEDSAVYLCASSLDRQRMNTEAFFGQGTRLTVV.

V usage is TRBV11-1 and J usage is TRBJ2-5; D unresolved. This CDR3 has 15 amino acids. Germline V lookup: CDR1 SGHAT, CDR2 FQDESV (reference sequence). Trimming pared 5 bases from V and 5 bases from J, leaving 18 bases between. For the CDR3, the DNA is TGTGCCAGCAGCGGACGGGTCGAGGCATATGAGACCCAGTACTTC. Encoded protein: CASSGRVEAYETQYF.

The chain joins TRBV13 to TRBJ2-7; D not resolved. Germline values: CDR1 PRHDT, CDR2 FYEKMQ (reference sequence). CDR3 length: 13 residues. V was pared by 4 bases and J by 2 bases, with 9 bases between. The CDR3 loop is CASSSDGTYEQYF. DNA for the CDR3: TGTGCCAGCAGCTCGGACGGAACCTACGAGCAGTACTTC.

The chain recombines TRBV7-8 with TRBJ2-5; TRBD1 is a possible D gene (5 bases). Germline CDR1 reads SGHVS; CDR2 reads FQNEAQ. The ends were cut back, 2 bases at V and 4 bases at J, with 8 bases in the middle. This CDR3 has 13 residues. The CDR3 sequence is CASSLQGLETQYF. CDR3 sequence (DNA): TGTGCCAGCAGCTTACAGGGTTTAGAGACCCAGTACTTC.

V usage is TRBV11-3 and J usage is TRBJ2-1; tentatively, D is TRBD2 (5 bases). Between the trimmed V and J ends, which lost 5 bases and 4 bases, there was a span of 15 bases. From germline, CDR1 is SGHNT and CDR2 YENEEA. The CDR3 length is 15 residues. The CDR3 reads CASSPAVTKYNEQFF. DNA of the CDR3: TGTGCCAGCAGCCCCGCGGTGACTAAATACAATGAGCAGTTCTTC.

The CDR3 DNA follows: TGTGCCAGTAGGCCAGCGGACCATCCAGCCTACGAGCAGTACTTC. Translation gives CASRPADHPAYEQYF. The chain links TRBV19 to TRBJ2-7, with D possibly TRBD2 on 5 matching bases. V shed 6 bases and J shed 2 bases, with 17 bases lying between them. Germline V CDR1 and CDR2: LNHDA, SQIVND (reference sequence). This CDR3 contains 15 residues.

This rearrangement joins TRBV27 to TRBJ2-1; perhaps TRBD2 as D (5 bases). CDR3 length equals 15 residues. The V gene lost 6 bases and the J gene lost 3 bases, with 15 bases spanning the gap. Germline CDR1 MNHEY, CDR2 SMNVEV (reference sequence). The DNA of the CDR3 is TGTGCCAGCAGGAAATTAAGAGGAGGCTACAATGAGCAGTTCTTC. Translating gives CASRKLRGGYNEQFF.

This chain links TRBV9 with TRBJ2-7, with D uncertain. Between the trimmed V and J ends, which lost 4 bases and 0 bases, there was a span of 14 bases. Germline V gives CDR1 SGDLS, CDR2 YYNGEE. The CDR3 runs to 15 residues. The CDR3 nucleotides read TGTGCCAGCAGCCCCAGTGCGGTTTTCTCCTACGAGCAGTACTTC. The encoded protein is CASSPSAVFSYEQYF.

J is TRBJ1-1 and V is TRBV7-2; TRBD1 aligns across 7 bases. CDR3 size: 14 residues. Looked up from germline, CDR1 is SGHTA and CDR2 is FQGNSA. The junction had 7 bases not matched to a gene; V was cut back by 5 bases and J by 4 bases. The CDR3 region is CASSVGRGGTEAFF. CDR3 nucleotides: TGTGCCAGCAGCGTGGGCAGGGGGGGCACTGAAGCTTTCTTT.

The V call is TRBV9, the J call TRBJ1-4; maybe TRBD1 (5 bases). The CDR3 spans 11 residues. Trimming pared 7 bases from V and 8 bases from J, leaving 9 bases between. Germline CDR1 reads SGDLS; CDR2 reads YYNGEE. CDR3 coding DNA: TGTGCCAGCGGGGGATCGGAAAAACTGTTTTTT. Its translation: CASGGSEKLFF. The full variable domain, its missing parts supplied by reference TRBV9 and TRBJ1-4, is DSGVTQTPKHLITATGQRVTLRCSPRSGDLSVYWYQQSLDQGLQFLIQYYNGEERAKGNILERFSAQQFPDLHSELNLSSLELGDSALYFCASGGSEKLFFGSGTQLSVL.

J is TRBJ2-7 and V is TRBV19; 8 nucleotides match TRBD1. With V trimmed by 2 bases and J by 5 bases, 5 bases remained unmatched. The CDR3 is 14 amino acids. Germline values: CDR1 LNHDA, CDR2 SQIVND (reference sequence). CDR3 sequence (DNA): TGTGCCAGTAGTATATGGACAGGGTCCAACGAGCAGTACTTC. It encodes CASSIWTGSNEQYF.

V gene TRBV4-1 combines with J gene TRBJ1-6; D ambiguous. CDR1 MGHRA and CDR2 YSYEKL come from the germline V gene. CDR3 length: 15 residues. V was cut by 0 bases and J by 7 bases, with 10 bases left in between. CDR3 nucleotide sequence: TGCGCCAGCAGCCAAGAAGGACCTCCGAATTCACCCCTCCACTTT. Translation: CASSQEGPPNSPLHF.

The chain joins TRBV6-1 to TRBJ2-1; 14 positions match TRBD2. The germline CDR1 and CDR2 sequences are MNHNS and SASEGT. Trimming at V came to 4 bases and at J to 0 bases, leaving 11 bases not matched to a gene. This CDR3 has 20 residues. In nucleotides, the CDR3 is TGTGCCAGCAGTGGAACCGGACTAGCGGGAGGTTTCAGCTCCTACAATGAGCAGTTCTTC. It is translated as CASSGTGLAGGFSSYNEQFF.

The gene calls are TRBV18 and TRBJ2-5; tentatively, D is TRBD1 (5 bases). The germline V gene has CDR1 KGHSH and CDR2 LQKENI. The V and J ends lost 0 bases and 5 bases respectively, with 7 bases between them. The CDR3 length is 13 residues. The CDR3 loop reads CASSPPGRETQYF. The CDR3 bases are TGTGCCAGCTCACCACCGGGGCGTGAGACCCAGTACTTC.

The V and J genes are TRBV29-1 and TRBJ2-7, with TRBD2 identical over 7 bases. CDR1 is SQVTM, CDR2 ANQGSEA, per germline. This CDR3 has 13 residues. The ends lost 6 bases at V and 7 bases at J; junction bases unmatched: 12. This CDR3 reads CSVTVWGGWEQYF. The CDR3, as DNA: TGCAGCGTCACGGTTTGGGGAGGGTGGGAGCAGTACTTC.

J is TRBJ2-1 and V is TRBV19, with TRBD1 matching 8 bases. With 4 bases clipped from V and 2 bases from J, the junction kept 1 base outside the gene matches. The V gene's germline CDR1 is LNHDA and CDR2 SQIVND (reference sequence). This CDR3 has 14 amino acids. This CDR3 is CASSRQGTYNEQFF. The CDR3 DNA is TGTGCCAGTAGTAGACAGGGGACCTACAATGAGCAGTTCTTC.

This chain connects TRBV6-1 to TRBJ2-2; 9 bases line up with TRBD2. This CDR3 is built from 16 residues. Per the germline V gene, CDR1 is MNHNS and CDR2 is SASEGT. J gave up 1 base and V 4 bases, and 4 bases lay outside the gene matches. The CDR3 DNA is TGTGCCAGCAGTGGGTTACTAGCGGGGAACACCGGGGAGCTGTTTTTT. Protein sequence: CASSGLLAGNTGELFF.

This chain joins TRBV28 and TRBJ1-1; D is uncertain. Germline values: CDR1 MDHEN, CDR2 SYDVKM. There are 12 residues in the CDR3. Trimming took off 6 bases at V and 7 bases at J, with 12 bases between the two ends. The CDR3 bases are TGTGCCAGCAGCAGAAAACAGTTTGAAGCTTTCTTT. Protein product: CASSRKQFEAFF.

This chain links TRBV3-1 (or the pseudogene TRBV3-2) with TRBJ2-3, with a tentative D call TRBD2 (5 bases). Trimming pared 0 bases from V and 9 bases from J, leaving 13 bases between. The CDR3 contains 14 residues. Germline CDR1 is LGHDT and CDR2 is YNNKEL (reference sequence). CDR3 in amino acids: CASSQDVPGKTQYF. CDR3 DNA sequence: TGTGCCAGCAGCCAAGATGTCCCGGGAAAGACGCAGTATTTT.

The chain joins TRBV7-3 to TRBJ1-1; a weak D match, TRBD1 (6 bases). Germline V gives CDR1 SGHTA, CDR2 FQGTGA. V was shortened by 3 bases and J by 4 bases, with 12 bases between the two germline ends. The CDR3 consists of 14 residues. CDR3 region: CASSLKGGGTEAFF. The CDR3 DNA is TGTGCCAGCAGCTTGAAGGGGGGTGGCACTGAAGCTTTCTTT.

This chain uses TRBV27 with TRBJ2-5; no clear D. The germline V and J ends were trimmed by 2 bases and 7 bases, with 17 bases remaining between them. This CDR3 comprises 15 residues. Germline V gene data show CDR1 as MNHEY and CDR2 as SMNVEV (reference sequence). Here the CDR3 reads CASSLRTDGKGTQYF. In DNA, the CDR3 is TGTGCCAGCAGTTTACGGACGGACGGAAAGGGGACCCAGTACTTC.

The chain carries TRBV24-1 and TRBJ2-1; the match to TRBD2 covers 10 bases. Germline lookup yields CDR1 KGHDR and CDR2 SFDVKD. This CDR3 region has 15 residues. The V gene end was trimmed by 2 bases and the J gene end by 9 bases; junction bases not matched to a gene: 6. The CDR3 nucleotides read TGTGCCACCAGTGATTCGCTAGCGGGAGATGTTGAGCAGTTCTTC. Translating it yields CATSDSLAGDVEQFF.

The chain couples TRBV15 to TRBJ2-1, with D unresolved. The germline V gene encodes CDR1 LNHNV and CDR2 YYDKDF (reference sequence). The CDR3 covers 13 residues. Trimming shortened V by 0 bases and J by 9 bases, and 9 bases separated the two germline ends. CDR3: CATSRDKRSEQFF. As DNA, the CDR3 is TGTGCCACCAGCAGAGATAAAAGGAGTGAGCAGTTCTTC.

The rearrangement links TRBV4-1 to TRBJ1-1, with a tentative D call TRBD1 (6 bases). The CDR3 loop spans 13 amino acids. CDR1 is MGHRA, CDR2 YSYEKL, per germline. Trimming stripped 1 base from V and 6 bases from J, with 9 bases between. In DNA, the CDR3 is TGCGCCAGCAGCCAAGGGCAGGGGCCTGAAGCTTTCTTT. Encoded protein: CASSQGQGPEAFF.

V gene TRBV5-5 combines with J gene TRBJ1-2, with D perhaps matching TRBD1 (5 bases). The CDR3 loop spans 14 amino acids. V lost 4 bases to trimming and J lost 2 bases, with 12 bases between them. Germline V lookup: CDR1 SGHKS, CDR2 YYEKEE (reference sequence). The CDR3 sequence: CASSGMTANYGYTF. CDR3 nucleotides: TGTGCCAGCAGCGGGATGACAGCCAACTATGGCTACACCTTC.